The present T cell receptor (beta chain) was sequenced within a study of graft-versus-host responses after intestinal transplantation. As for the study in general: All recipients were given anti-thymocyte globulin induction, and tacrolimus and steroids were then administered for three to four years. Study results and limitations: Early after transplant, HvG declines were associated with peak levels of circulating GvH clones. GvH clones surfaced in recipient marrow, some emerging earlier in ileum or blood.

In the case of this clone: The antigen remains undetermined. The CDR3 does not close with the conserved phenylalanine or tryptophan, likely indicating a read error.

V lost 2 bases and J lost 11, with 18 bases in between. The V gene's germline CDR1 is LNHDA and CDR2 SQIVND (reference sequence). The CDR3 sequence is 14 residues long. The protocol was immunoSEQ multiplex PCR, while the TCRdb copy is restricted to in-frame clones and leaves out a portion. The table includes around 10,000 clones, approximately 92% detected once. This TCR derives from a human patient who received an intestinal transplant, so some T cells may come from the graft donor. The starting material was PBMCs, obtained 68 days after transplant. V usage is TRBV19 and J usage is TRBJ1-1; TRBD1 might be the D (6 bases). Here the CDR3 reads CASSISTSWTAAFL. In DNA form, the CDR3 reads TGTGCCAGTAGTATATCGACCTCTTGGACAGCGGCTTTCCTT.